One sample yielded the 25 T cell receptor beta chains listed below, sequenced in a study of T cell repertoires in cytomegalovirus infection (dated by TCRdb to about 2019). This specimen's treatment or condition label, per the study, means: in vitro stimulation with specific CMV peptide epitopes to enrich CMV-specific T cells. The antigens for these receptors are not known. The sequencing machine was an Illumina HiSeq 1500. TCRdb's own reprocessing of the public reads used fastp at Q25 and MiXCR and kept productive beta chains. Identical CDR3 protein sequences are pooled into one entry, listed with their most common genes and DNA. This sample gives 570,000 or so distinct CDR3 sequences in total; 40% of them show up just once. The top ten constitute 40% to 60% of the sample. Sequenced material: cultured PBMCs, taken from culture after CMV antigen stimulation. These receptors were collected from a human donor in good health (CMV status not recorded). Some clones in this sample may be carry-over from other donors' samples.

This sequence joins TRBV18 and TRBJ2-3, with unresolved D. The V end lost 4 bases, the J end lost 9 bases, and 14 bases lay between the germline ends. The CDR3 loop spans 13 amino acids. CDR1 and CDR2 from the germline V gene are KGHSH and LQKENI. The CDR3 protein is CASSQDHLRTQYF. DNA for the CDR3: TGTGCCAGCTCACAAGACCACCTGAGGACGCAGTATTTT. The whole variable domain, filled in from reference TRBV18 and TRBJ2-3, reads NAGVMQNPRHLVRRRGQEARLRCSPMKGHSHVYWYRQLPEEGLKFMVYLQKENIIDESGMPKERFSAEFPKEGPSILRIQQVVRGDSAAYFCASSQDHLRTQYFGPGTRLTVL.

The rearrangement uses TRBV28 and TRBJ2-7; 8 nucleotides match TRBD1. V was clipped by 3 bases and J by 2 bases; unmatched bases: 6. Germline CDR1 and CDR2: MDHEN and SYDVKM. The CDR3 is 15 residues long. CDR3 protein: CASSFFGTGAYEQYF. The DNA of the CDR3 is TGTGCCAGCAGTTTTTTTGGGACAGGAGCCTACGAGCAGTACTTC.

The sample holds a few counts of this clonotype. The genes are TRBV5-5 and TRBJ2-5; either TRBD1 or TRBD2 may supply D (6 bases each). This CDR3 contains 12 residues. CDR1 is SGHKS, CDR2 YYEKEE, per germline (reference sequence). V was trimmed by 5 bases and J by 9 bases, leaving 14 bases between them. The chain's CDR3 is CASRKGGMAQYF. For the CDR3, the DNA is TGTGCCAGCAGGAAGGGGGGAATGGCCCAGTACTTC.

The chain is built from TRBV27 and TRBJ2-1; D is unresolved. Germline values: CDR1 MNHEY, CDR2 SMNVEV (reference sequence). V shed 8 bases and J shed 6 bases, with 2 bases lying between them. This CDR3 is built from 9 residues. The CDR3: CASPNEQFF. The CDR3 DNA reads TGTGCCAGCCCCAATGAGCAGTTCTTC.

V usage is TRBV19 and J usage is TRBJ1-3; maybe TRBD1 (6 bases). CDR1 is LNHDA, CDR2 SQIVND, per germline (reference sequence). The V end lost 5 bases, the J end lost 0 bases, and 14 bases lay between the germline ends. The length of the CDR3 is 16 residues. CDR3 coding DNA: TGTGCCAGTAGTGTCAGGGGACAACGCTCTGGAAACACCATATATTTT. Its protein is CASSVRGQRSGNTIYF.

The chain is built from TRBV20-1 and TRBJ1-6, with D unclear. Germline V lookup: CDR1 DFQATT, CDR2 SNEGSKA (reference sequence). The CDR3 spans 14 residues. V lost 6 bases to trimming and J lost 9 bases, with 18 bases between them. CDR3: CSAPEDLVGSPLHF. CDR3 coding DNA: TGCAGTGCCCCTGAGGACCTCGTAGGTTCACCCCTCCACTTT.

V gene TRBV20-1 combines with J gene TRBJ1-2; no clear D. Trimming took off 0 bases at V and 7 bases at J, with 15 bases between the two ends. CDR3 length equals 14 residues. CDR1 is DFQATT, CDR2 SNEGSKA, per germline (reference sequence). The CDR3 loop reads CSARDQFRDIGYTF. In DNA, the CDR3 is TGCAGTGCTAGAGATCAGTTCAGAGACATTGGCTACACCTTC.

V gene TRBV6-1 combines with J gene TRBJ2-3; D is perhaps TRBD2 (5 bases). V was trimmed by 6 bases and J by 0 bases, leaving 13 bases between them. The CDR3 runs 15 residues. CDR1 is MNHNS and CDR2 is SASEGT in the germline V gene. CDR3 sequence: CASRLTGGSTDTQYF. The DNA for the CDR3 is TGTGCCAGCAGATTGACCGGAGGTAGCACAGATACGCAGTATTTT.

The chain employs TRBV27 and TRBJ1-6, with 7 bases that match TRBD1. V lost 8 bases, J lost 14 bases, and 15 bases stayed unmatched. The CDR3 has 14 residues. The germline V gene encodes CDR1 MNHEY and CDR2 SMNVEV (reference sequence). The CDR3: CASGWTGPEGTLHF. For the CDR3, the DNA is TGTGCCAGCGGGTGGACAGGCCCTGAAGGGACCCTCCACTTT.

CDR3 loop: CASRVSGTGGGQPQHF. The CDR3 coding sequence is TGTGCCAGCAGAGTCTCCGGGACAGGGGGCGGGCAGCCCCAGCATTTT. This rearrangement joins TRBV6-1 to TRBJ1-5; 12 positions agree with TRBD1. After removal of 6 bases from V and 7 bases from J, the junction contained 10 bases not matched to a gene. The CDR3 is made up of 16 amino acids. CDR1 and CDR2 from the germline V gene are MNHNS and SASEGT.

The chain links TRBV4-2 to TRBJ2-7, with no clear D. Trimming pared 2 bases from V and 2 bases from J, leaving 16 bases between. Per the germline V gene, CDR1 is LGHNA and CDR2 is YNFKEQ. This CDR3 is 16 amino acids long. CDR3 DNA sequence: TGTGCCAGCAGCCAAATGCAGGCAGCTGTTACCTACGAGCAGTACTTC. It translates to CASSQMQAAVTYEQYF.

This chain uses TRBV20-1 with TRBJ2-3; D unclear. The CDR3 contains 14 residues. Between the trimmed V and J ends, which lost 0 bases and 2 bases, there was a span of 9 bases. Germline CDR1 is DFQATT and CDR2 is SNEGSKA (reference sequence). CDR3 sequence reads: CSARDLADTDTQYF. The CDR3 DNA reads TGCAGTGCTAGAGATCTGGCAGACACAGATACGCAGTATTTT.

V and J are TRBV6-1 and TRBJ2-5; D ambiguous. The germline gives CDR1 MNHNS, CDR2 SASEGT. V was cut by 4 bases and J by 0 bases, with 12 bases left in between. The CDR3 has 15 amino acids. CDR3 residues: CASSVSHWYQETQYF. DNA for the CDR3: TGTGCCAGCAGTGTCTCACATTGGTACCAAGAGACCCAGTACTTC.

V is TRBV29-1 and J is TRBJ2-5; D is perhaps TRBD1 (6 bases). CDR1 and CDR2 from the germline V gene are SQVTM and ANQGSEA. The V gene lost 4 bases and the J gene lost 2 bases, with 11 bases spanning the gap. The CDR3 has 13 amino acids. CDR3 sequence (DNA): TGCAGCGTTGCGGGTAGGGGGCAAGAGACCCAGTACTTC. Protein sequence: CSVAGRGQETQYF.

J is TRBJ2-6 and V is TRBV7-9; D not certain. Germline CDR1 and CDR2: SEHNR and FQNEAQ (reference sequence). The CDR3 sequence is 14 residues long. V was pared by 3 bases and J by 1 base, with 4 bases between. Here the CDR3 reads CASSLRSGANVLTF. As DNA, the CDR3 is TGTGCCAGCAGCTTGAGATCTGGGGCCAACGTCCTGACTTTC.

V usage is TRBV5-4 and J usage is TRBJ2-1, with 11 bases that match TRBD2. The junction had 7 bases not matched to a gene; V was cut back by 2 bases and J by 6 bases. The CDR3 has 16 residues. Germline CDR1 is SGHNT and CDR2 is YYREEE (reference sequence). DNA of the CDR3: TGTGCCAGCAGCTTACCACTAGCGGGAGCGGGCAATGAGCAGTTCTTC. It translates to CASSLPLAGAGNEQFF.

This clonotype appeared a few times. The chain combines TRBV7-9 with TRBJ1-2; maybe TRBD1 (6 bases). Germline V CDR1 and CDR2: SEHNR, FQNEAQ (reference sequence). The CDR3 consists of 16 residues. V was cut by 5 bases and J by 4 bases, with 20 bases left in between. The CDR3 loop is CASSLLAWGPSYGYTF. The DNA of the CDR3 is TGTGCCAGCAGCCTTCTAGCTTGGGGGCCTTCCTATGGCTACACCTTC.

This chain joins TRBV7-2 and TRBJ2-3; TRBD2 aligns across 7 bases. Germline assignment: CDR1 SGHTA and CDR2 FQGNSA. The junction had 4 bases not matched to a gene; V was cut back by 2 bases and J by 2 bases. CDR3 length: 15 residues. CDR3 nucleotides: TGTGCCAGCAGCTTACAGCGGGGACCCACAGATACGCAGTATTTT. This translates into CASSLQRGPTDTQYF.

This rearrangement joins TRBV11-2 to TRBJ2-1; 14 nucleotides align to TRBD2. The germline CDR1 and CDR2 sequences are SGHAT and FQNNGV. V lost 4 bases, J lost 0 bases, and 8 bases stayed unmatched. CDR3 length: 19 residues. CDR3 in DNA: TGTGCCAGCAGCTCCCATGGACTAGCGGGGGGTGGCTCCTACAATGAGCAGTTCTTC. Amino acids: CASSSHGLAGGGSYNEQFF.

The chain has TRBV20-1 and TRBJ2-6, with D perhaps matching TRBD1 (5 bases). The CDR3 consists of 15 residues. Germline V gene data show CDR1 as DFQATT and CDR2 as SNEGSKA (reference sequence). Trimming removed 4 bases from V and 0 bases from J, with 10 bases in between. The DNA of the CDR3 is TGCAGTGCTACAAACCAGGGCTCTGGGGCCAACGTCCTGACTTTC. This encodes CSATNQGSGANVLTF.

This clonotype was counted a few times. The chain carries TRBV20-1 and TRBJ2-1, with TRBD1 matching over 9 bases. CDR3 length equals 13 residues. The V segment lost 5 bases and the J segment 7 bases; nucleotides outside the gene matches: 6. Germline V gene lookup returns CDR1 DFQATT and CDR2 SNEGSKA (reference sequence). DNA for the CDR3: TGCAGTGCTCCGGGACAGGGAGTGAATGAGCAGTTCTTC. Translating gives CSAPGQGVNEQFF.

This clonotype was counted a few times. The chain links TRBV12-3 or TRBV12-4 to TRBJ2-1; the match to TRBD2 covers 7 bases. V lost 0 bases, J lost 6 bases, and 5 bases stayed unmatched. This CDR3 comprises 15 residues. CDR3 sequence: CASSLAIAGPNEQFF. The CDR3, as DNA: TGTGCCAGCAGTTTAGCGATAGCGGGTCCCAATGAGCAGTTCTTC.

This chain joins TRBV6-1 and TRBJ2-7, with TRBD1 matching over 9 bases. Trimming took 6 bases from V and 3 from J; bases not matched to a gene: 12. The V gene's germline CDR1 is MNHNS and CDR2 SASEGT. This CDR3 region has 16 residues. CDR3 protein: CASRGGQGSGIYEQYF. Written as DNA, the CDR3 is TGTGCCAGCAGGGGCGGACAGGGGTCGGGGATCTACGAGCAGTACTTC.

There are many counts of this clonotype. The chain uses TRBV7-2 and TRBJ1-2; the D gene is possibly TRBD1 (5 bases). Germline V gene lookup returns CDR1 SGHTA and CDR2 FQGNSA. V was pared by 5 bases and J by 8 bases, with 21 bases between. The CDR3 spans 15 residues. The CDR3 reads CASSPYMQGTKGYTF. The CDR3 region has the DNA TGTGCCAGCAGCCCCTATATGCAGGGCACGAAGGGCTACACCTTC.

The chain uses TRBV9 and TRBJ2-1, with D perhaps given as TRBD1 or TRBD2 (5 bases each). CDR1 SGDLS and CDR2 YYNGEE come from the germline V gene. This CDR3 spans 18 amino acids. V was trimmed by 4 bases and J by 3 bases, leaving 23 bases between them. This CDR3 reads CASSPVLGTNGVYNEQFF. The CDR3 DNA follows: TGTGCCAGCAGCCCCGTTCTCGGGACCAACGGGGTCTACAATGAGCAGTTCTTC.